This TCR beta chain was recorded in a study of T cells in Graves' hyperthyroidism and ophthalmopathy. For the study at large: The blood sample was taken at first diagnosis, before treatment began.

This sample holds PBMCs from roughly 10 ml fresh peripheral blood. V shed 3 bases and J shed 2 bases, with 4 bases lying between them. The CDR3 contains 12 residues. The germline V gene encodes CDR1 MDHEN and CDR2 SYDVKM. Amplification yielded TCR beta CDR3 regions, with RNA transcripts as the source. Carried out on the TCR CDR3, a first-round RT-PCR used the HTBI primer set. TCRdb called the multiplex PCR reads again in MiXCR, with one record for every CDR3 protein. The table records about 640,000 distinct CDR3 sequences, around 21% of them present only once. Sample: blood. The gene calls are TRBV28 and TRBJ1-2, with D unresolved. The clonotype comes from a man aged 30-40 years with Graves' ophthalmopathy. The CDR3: CASSFENYGYTF. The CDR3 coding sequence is TGTGCCAGCAGTTTTGAAAACTATGGCTACACCTTC.